This T cell receptor beta chain was observed in a study of blood T cell repertoires in COVID-19. This clone was seen once. The method was immunoSEQ multiplex PCR; TCRdb's version includes in-frame clones alone and lacks a portion of them. The sample includes 120,000 or so clones, 60% to 85% seen only once; the top ten take about 6.8%. In germline, CDR1 is MGHRA, CDR2 YSYEKL. With 0 bases removed from V and 6 bases from J, the gap between germline ends came to 9 bases. This CDR3 contains 14 residues. The genes are TRBV4-1 and TRBJ2-1; D is possibly TRBD1 (6 bases). Sequences were obtained from peripheral blood. This clonotype originated in a man in his 70s with acute or convalescent COVID-19. The CDR3 nucleotides are TGCGCCAGCAGCCAAGATCGGGACATCAATGAGCAGTTCTTC. It codes for CASSQDRDINEQFF.